This is a list of T cell receptor beta chains from one sample in a study of T cells in Graves' hyperthyroidism and ophthalmopathy. MiXCR was run by TCRdb on the multiplex PCR reads, yielding one entry per CDR3 protein. Altogether about 180,000 distinct CDR3 sequences are present, 15% to 20% being singletons, with the ten largest covering about 29%. Sequencing used blood. All receptors come from a woman between 45 and 60 years old with Graves' hyperthyroidism. Each CDR3 is given with its conserved first and last residue. A D gene is named only where the DNA matches it firmly. Where a row states a size, it is once, few, many or the class of an expanded clone; other rows omit it.

>-|TRBV15|-|TRBJ1-5
TGTGCCACCAACATCACAGGGAGGGGCAATCAGCCCCAGCATTTT
CATNITGRGNQPQHF
>-|TRBV6-5|many|TRBJ2-7
TGTGCCAGCAGTTACGGGCAGGTTATGTACGAGCAGTACTTC
CASSYGQVMYEQYF
>-|TRBV30|-|TRBJ1-1
TGTGCCTGGAGTCCCATTGGGAGGACCGCAAATGAAGCTTTCTTT
CAWSPIGRTANEAFF
>-|TRBV6-2/TRBV6-3|many|TRBJ2-1
TGTGCCAGCAGCCCCCGCCGGGGTGGGATCGTCTACAATGAGCAGTTCTTC
CASSPRRGGIVYNEQFF
>-|TRBV5-1|many|TRBJ1-2
TGCGCCAGCAGCCAGTTTAACTATGGCTACACCTTC
CASSQFNYGYTF
>-|TRBV4-1|-|TRBJ2-2
TGCGCCAGCAGCCAAGGACATTCGAACACCGGGGAGCTGTTTTTT
CASSQGHSNTGELFF
>-|TRBV27|many|TRBJ1-5
TGTGCCAGCAGTTACGACAGTAATCAGCCCCAGCATTTT
CASSYDSNQPQHF
>-|TRBV19|-|TRBJ1-4
TGTGCCAGTAGTATGGGGTTTGAAAAACTGTTTTTT
CASSMGFEKLFF
>-|TRBV4-1|few|TRBJ2-5
TGCGCCAGCAGCCAAGAAGAATCTGCCTTGCAAGAGACCCAGTACTTC
CASSQEESALQETQYF
>TRBD2|TRBV2|many|TRBJ2-2
TGTGCCAGCAGAGGGACTAGCGGGGGGGCCGGGGAGCTGTTTTTT
CASRGTSGGAGELFF
>-|TRBV6-1|many|TRBJ1-5
TGTGCCAGCAGTCGGGGAACCGGGCCACCGGCGAGTCAGCCCCAGCATTTT
CASSRGTGPPASQPQHF
>-|TRBV7-3|many|TRBJ2-7
TGTGCCAGCAGCTTACGCGGGGGCAACGAGCAGTACTTC
CASSLRGGNEQYF
>TRBD2|TRBV4-1|few|TRBJ2-5
TGCGCCAGCAGCCAAGATCGGGGGGTCCTCCAAGAGACCCAGTACTTC
CASSQDRGVLQETQYF
>-|TRBV19|few|TRBJ1-3
TGTGCCAGCCCCTGGGGAAACACCATATATTTT
CASPWGNTIYF
>-|TRBV5-1|few|TRBJ2-5
TGCGCCAGCAGCTTCTACCAAGAGACCCAGTACTTC
CASSFYQETQYF
>-|TRBV7-2|few|TRBJ2-3
TGTGCCAGCAGCTCGACCCGTAGCTCCCATACGCAGTATTTT
CASSSTRSSHTQYF
>TRBD2|TRBV12-3/TRBV12-4|-|TRBJ2-7
TGTGCCAGCAGTTGGACTAGCGGGGCCTACGAGCAGTACTTC
CASSWTSGAYEQYF
>TRBD1|TRBV20-1|once|TRBJ1-4
TGCAGTGCGGTGAGACAGGGAACTAATGAAAAACTGTTTTTT
CSAVRQGTNEKLFF
>-|TRBV5-1|many|TRBJ2-6
TGCGCCAGCAGCTTGGTGGCCGTCCGAGGTGGGGCCAACGTCCTGACTTTC
CASSLVAVRGGANVLTF
>-|TRBV29-1|many|TRBJ1-2
TGCAGCGTTGCAGGGGATGGCTACACCTTC
CSVAGDGYTF
>-|TRBV6-5|-|TRBJ2-2
TGTGCCAGCAGTTATCGGGGAGGATCCGGGGAGCTGTTTTTT
CASSYRGGSGELFF
>TRBD1|TRBV5-1|many|TRBJ1-5
TGCGCCAGCAGCTTCGGGGGACAGGGGAGCAGTCAGCCCCAGCATTTT
CASSFGGQGSSQPQHF
>-|TRBV6-2/TRBV6-3|many|TRBJ1-1
TGTGCCAGCAGTTGGACAGCCTTGAACACTGAAGCTTTCTTT
CASSWTALNTEAFF
>TRBD2|TRBV7-2|many|TRBJ2-7
TGTGCCAGCAGCCACGGGACTAGGGCCTACGAGCAGTACTTC
CASSHGTRAYEQYF
>-|TRBV9|many|TRBJ2-5
TGTGCCAGCAGCGTAGCTACGGGGGGCAGGGGAGAGACCCAGTACTTC
CASSVATGGRGETQYF
>-|TRBV12-3/TRBV12-4|-|TRBJ2-5
TGTGCCAGCAGTTTCCCGCACGTACAAGAGACCCAGTACTTC
CASSFPHVQETQYF
>-|TRBV14|-|TRBJ1-4
TGTGCCAGCAGCCAACCGACAGGAGGTCTGGGGGTAAATGAAAAACTGTTTTTT
CASSQPTGGLGVNEKLFF
>-|TRBV7-2|many|TRBJ2-5
TGTGCCAGCAGCCGAACCGGGACGGGACTCCGAGAGACCCAGTACTTC
CASSRTGTGLRETQYF
>-|TRBV7-9|-|TRBJ1-1
TGCGCCAGCAGCCAAGGATCAGCGGGCAGGTTATCAGCTTTCTTT
CASSQGSAGRLSAFF
>-|TRBV4-1|few|TRBJ2-7
TGCGCCAGCAGCCAAGAGAGGGTAGCGGACTACGAGCAGTACTTC
CASSQERVADYEQYF
>TRBD1|TRBV6-1|many|TRBJ2-1
TGTGCCAGCAGTACGGGACAGGGTAGCTACAATGAGCAGTTCTTC
CASSTGQGSYNEQFF
>-|TRBV6-6|many|TRBJ2-5
TGTGCCAGCAGTTACTCGGGGCAGGGGGAGACCCAGTACTTC
CASSYSGQGETQYF
>-|TRBV4-3|few|TRBJ2-3
TGCGCCAGCAGCCAAGATCCGTCAGATACGCAGTATTTT
CASSQDPSDTQYF
>-|TRBV15|many|TRBJ1-2
TGTGCCACCAGCAGAGATTGGGGAGGTGGGGTTGGCTACACCTTC
CATSRDWGGGVGYTF
>-|TRBV27|many|TRBJ1-2
TGTGCCAGCAGTCTCCGTGGGAGTAACTATGGCTACACCTTC
CASSLRGSNYGYTF
>-|TRBV20-1|many|TRBJ1-1
TGCAGTGCTAGAGACCCGGGTTGGAACACTGAAGCTTTCTTT
CSARDPGWNTEAFF
>-|TRBV27|many|TRBJ2-1
TGTGCCAGCAGTCTAATGTCCGGTGACAATGAGCAGTTCTTC
CASSLMSGDNEQFF
>TRBD2|TRBV4-1|few|TRBJ2-3
TGCGCCAGCAGCCCGACTAGCCGCGGCTATACGCAGTATTTT
CASSPTSRGYTQYF
>-|TRBV2|many|TRBJ2-3
TGTGCCAGCAGTTTAGTAGGGACATGGACTAGCACAGATACGCAGTATTTT
CASSLVGTWTSTDTQYF
>TRBD1|TRBV7-2|many|TRBJ1-1
TGTGCCAGCAGGCGACAGGGGGCCACCAAGAACACTGAAGCTTTCTTT
CASRRQGATKNTEAFF
>TRBD1|TRBV28|many|TRBJ1-1
TGTGCCAGCGTCCCTCGCGGGACAGGGGAGACTGAAGCTTTCTTT
CASVPRGTGETEAFF
>TRBD1|TRBV5-7|-|TRBJ1-5
TGTGTCAGCAGCTTGGCCAGGGGGCTAAATCAGCCCCAGCATTTT
CVSSLARGLNQPQHF
>-|TRBV6-2/TRBV6-3|many|TRBJ1-2
TGTGCCAGCAGTTACCTATTCGGGGGAAGTGATGGCTACACCTTC
CASSYLFGGSDGYTF
>-|TRBV5-6|many|TRBJ2-2
TGTGCCAGCAGAGACCCTCGGAGGGACACCGGGGAGCTGTTTTTT
CASRDPRRDTGELFF
>-|TRBV29-1|-|TRBJ1-1
TGCAGCTGCCGGGGCTTGATGAACACTGAAGCTTTCTTT
CSCRGLMNTEAFF
>-|TRBV19|few|TRBJ2-7
TGTGCCAGTAGTATAGGACAAGACTACGAGCAGTACTTC
CASSIGQDYEQYF
>-|TRBV18|many|TRBJ1-1
TGTGCCAGCTCACTCAACGGGGGGATGAACACTGAAGCTTTCTTT
CASSLNGGMNTEAFF
>TRBD2|TRBV4-3|many|TRBJ2-5
TGCGCCAGCAGCCAAGTTAAAGCGGGGGGGCCGCAAGGGACCCAGTACTTC
CASSQVKAGGPQGTQYF
>-|TRBV19|-|TRBJ1-1
TGTGCCAGTAGTATGTTTGGGGGGAACACTGAAGCTTTCTTT
CASSMFGGNTEAFF
>-|TRBV11-2|many|TRBJ2-1
TGTGCCAGCAGCTTAGTGGGGGCGGTTAAACTGTTCTTC
CASSLVGAVKLFF
>TRBD1|TRBV7-9|-|TRBJ1-2
TGTGCCAGCAGCCCTCCGGGACAGACGGACTATGGCTACACCTTC
CASSPPGQTDYGYTF
>-|TRBV19|many|TRBJ2-3
TGTGCCAGTAGCCCCTACCCCGAAAGTGCGGGCACAGATACGCAGTATTTT
CASSPYPESAGTDTQYF
>-|TRBV20-1|once|TRBJ2-5
TGCAGTGCTAGTGACGGATCCCCCGGAGAGACCCAGTACTTC
CSASDGSPGETQYF
>-|TRBV7-9|many|TRBJ1-3
TGTGCCAGCAGCTCCACATCCAGCTACTCTGGAAACACCATATATTTT
CASSSTSSYSGNTIYF
>-|TRBV11-3|many|TRBJ1-5
TGTGCCAGCAGCTTAGGACACCGTGAAGGTCAGCCCCAGCATTTT
CASSLGHREGQPQHF
>TRBD1|TRBV3-1|many|TRBJ1-2
TGTGCCAGCAGCCAAGAGACAGGGTTAGGCTACACCTTC
CASSQETGLGYTF
>TRBD2|TRBV5-1|many|TRBJ2-1
TGCGCCAGCAGCTTGGCCGGGGAGCGGGGGGGCGAAAGTCCCAGCGAGCAGTTCTTC
CASSLAGERGGESPSEQFF